The text below deals with one TCR beta chain. These data belong to a study of control samples from healthy donors and cancer patients. Trimming took off 4 bases at V and 13 bases at J, with 18 bases between the two ends. The CDR3 has 12 amino acids. Per germline, CDR1 GTSNPN and CDR2 SVGIG (reference sequence). Produced via immunoSEQ multiplex PCR; TCRdb's table is partial and in-frame only. Seen here are around 170,000 clones, about 86% observed once, and the top ten hold approximately 4.9%. The chain links TRBV30 to TRBJ2-3; D might be TRBD1 or TRBD2, each matching 6 bases. The source of this sequence is a woman in her twenties or thirties in good health. Material for sequencing was blood. CDR3 loop: CAWNPRGPVKYF. The DNA of the CDR3 is TGTGCCTGGAACCCCCGGGGGCCCGTAAAGTATTTT.